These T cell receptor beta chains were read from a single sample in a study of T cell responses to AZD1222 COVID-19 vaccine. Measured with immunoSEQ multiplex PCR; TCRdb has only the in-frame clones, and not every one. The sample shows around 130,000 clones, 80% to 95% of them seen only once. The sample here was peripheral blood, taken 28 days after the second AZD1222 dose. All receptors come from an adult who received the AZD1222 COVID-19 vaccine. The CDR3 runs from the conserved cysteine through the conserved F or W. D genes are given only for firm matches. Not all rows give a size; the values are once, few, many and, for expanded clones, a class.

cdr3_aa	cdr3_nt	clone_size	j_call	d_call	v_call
CASSLGLGGEYEQYF	TGCGCCAGCAGCTTGGGACTAGGGGGGGAATACGAGCAGTACTTC	NA	TRBJ2-7	NA	TRBV5-1
CASSFHYRGERTDTQYF	TGTGCCAGCAGCTTCCACTACAGGGGCGAAAGGACAGATACGCAGTATTTT	once	TRBJ2-3	TRBD1	TRBV5-4
CSASFGPGANYGYTF	TGCAGTGCTAGTTTCGGGCCGGGAGCTAACTATGGCTACACCTTC	NA	TRBJ1-2	NA	TRBV20-1
CASSLRGLVGYEQYF	TGTGCCAGCAGTTTGCGGGGACTAGTGGGCTACGAGCAGTACTTC	NA	TRBJ2-7	TRBD2	TRBV28
CASSWGGLPEAFF	TGTGCCAGCAGTTGGGGGGGCCTCCCTGAAGCTTTCTTT	NA	TRBJ1-1	NA	TRBV28
CASSLVTGGDYGYTF	TGTGCCAGCAGCTTGGTCACAGGGGGCGACTATGGCTACACCTTC	few	TRBJ1-2	TRBD1	TRBV5-4
CASSQLFGVLDTGELFF	TGTGCCAGCTCCCAACTTTTTGGAGTACTGGACACCGGGGAGCTGTTTTTT	NA	TRBJ2-2	NA	TRBV18
CASSVMTSGGNEQFF	TGTGCCAGCAGCGTCATGACTAGCGGGGGGAATGAGCAGTTCTTC	NA	TRBJ2-1	TRBD2	TRBV9
CASSFLPRGTEAFF	TGTGCCAGCAGCTTCCTCCCTCGGGGCACTGAAGCTTTCTTT	NA	TRBJ1-1	NA	TRBV11-2
CASSPGRQGESPLHF	TGCGCCAGCAGCCCGGGTAGGCAGGGAGAATCACCCCTCCACTTT	once	TRBJ1-6	NA	TRBV5-1
CASSWGSGARQETQYF	TGCGCCAGCAGCTGGGGCTCGGGGGCTAGGCAAGAGACCCAGTACTTC	NA	TRBJ2-5	NA	TRBV5-1
CASSGDRRLGTDTQYF	TGTGCCAGTAGTGGGGACCGCCGACTGGGCACAGATACGCAGTATTTT	once	TRBJ2-3	NA	TRBV19
CASSVDGTPYNEQFF	TGTGCCAGCAGCGTAGACGGGACACCCTACAATGAGCAGTTCTTC	few	TRBJ2-1	NA	TRBV9
CASSFNQGEPQHF	TGTGCCAGCAGCTTCAACCAGGGGGAGCCCCAGCATTTT	NA	TRBJ1-5	TRBD1	TRBV5-5
CASSEGGRIGSEAFF	TGTGCCAGCAGTGAAGGGGGACGTATAGGGTCTGAAGCTTTCTTT	NA	TRBJ1-1	NA	TRBV2
CASSFLDRGEKLFF	TGCGCCAGCAGCTTCTTGGACAGGGGCGAAAAACTGTTTTTT	NA	TRBJ1-4	TRBD1	TRBV5-1
CSVTGQASSYEQYF	TGCAGCGTTACGGGACAGGCGAGCTCCTACGAGCAGTACTTC	NA	TRBJ2-7	TRBD1	TRBV29-1
CASSEEGGGTQYF	TGTGCCAGCAGTGAAGAAGGGGGAGGTACGCAGTATTTT	NA	TRBJ2-3	NA	TRBV6-1
CASSRGINSPLHF	TGTGCCAGCAGCCGGGGGATTAATTCACCCCTCCACTTT	NA	TRBJ1-6	NA	TRBV12-3/TRBV12-4
CASSLDTANGYTF	TGTGCCAGCAGCTTAGATACAGCGAATGGCTACACCTTC	once	TRBJ1-2	NA	TRBV11-1
CASSQGTGGIEFTGELFF	TGTGCCAGCAGCCAAGGGACAGGGGGCATTGAATTCACCGGGGAGCTGTTTTTT	NA	TRBJ2-2	TRBD1	TRBV4-2